A selection of T cell receptor beta chains follows, all from one sample in a study of T cells after posttransplantation cyclophosphamide. Profiling relied on immunoSEQ multiplex PCR, and the TCRdb table lists in-frame clones only, not all of them. Of around 470 clones in the sample, 89% were seen once. Here the sequenced sample was CD4+ T cells sorted from blood, taken after allogeneic stem cell transplant with posttransplant cyclophosphamide. These receptors all stem from a female patient aged 50 to 60 who received an allogeneic stem cell transplant from a related donor, was CMV-positive, and had no GVHD. Some T cells could come from the graft donor. Both conserved end residues are part of each CDR3. The D gene is left open where the match is weak. Only some rows state a clone size, as once, few, many or a class for expanded clones.

clone_size d_call j_call v_call cdr3_nt cdr3_aa
NA TRBD1 TRBJ2-1 TRBV5-1 TGCGCCAGCAGCCAGGGACAGGGGGTGAATGAGCAGTTCTTC CASSQGQGVNEQFF
once TRBD1 TRBJ2-2 TRBV7-9 TGTGCCAGCAGCTACCCCGGGACAGGTGCGAACACCGGGGAGCTGTTTTTT CASSYPGTGANTGELFF
few TRBD1 TRBJ1-5 TRBV6-1 TGTGCCAGCAGTGGACAGGGCAATGATCGGCCCCAGCATTTT CASSGQGNDRPQHF
NA NA TRBJ2-4 TRBV9 TGTGCCGGCAGCGTAGGGGAGAGAAACATTCAGTACTTC CAGSVGERNIQYF
NA TRBD1 TRBJ1-1 TRBV30 TGTGCCTGGAGTGTGAGGGGACAGGTTGGCACTGAAGCTTTCTTT CAWSVRGQVGTEAFF
few TRBD1 TRBJ2-5 TRBV5-4 TGTGCCAGCAGCTTACCGGGACAGGGGGCCCTGCAAGAGACCCAGTACTTC CASSLPGQGALQETQYF
NA NA TRBJ2-3 TRBV5-1 TGCGCCAGCAGCTTGGCGGGGGAGGCAGATACGCAGTATTTT CASSLAGEADTQYF
NA NA TRBJ2-3 TRBV6-1 TGTGCCAGCAGTGAATACGGGTTCGGGGATACGCAGTATTTT CASSEYGFGDTQYF
NA NA TRBJ2-2 TRBV6-6 TGTGCCAGCAGTCGGACTGGCGGGGACACCGGGGAGCTGTTTTTT CASSRTGGDTGELFF
NA NA TRBJ2-5 TRBV19 TGTGCCAGTAGTAACCCAGGGGACCAAGAGACCCAGTACTTC CASSNPGDQETQYF
NA NA TRBJ1-4 TRBV5-1 TGCGCCAGCAGCCTCTCCGGGCCAGGGAATGAAAAACTGTTTTTT CASSLSGPGNEKLFF
NA NA TRBJ1-3 TRBV18 TGTGCCAGCTCACCCTCGAAGGACTCGAGCTCTGGAAACACCATATATTTT CASSPSKDSSSGNTIYF
once NA TRBJ1-6 TRBV28 TGTGCCAGCAGCTGGCAAGCCTATAATTCACCCCTCCACTTT CASSWQAYNSPLHF
NA NA TRBJ1-4 TRBV6-5 TGTGCCAGCAGTGCAACACAGGGAATTGAAAAACTGTTTTTT CASSATQGIEKLFF
NA TRBD1 TRBJ1-1 TRBV19 TGTGCCAGTAGTAAGCCCCCGGGACAGGGGAACACTGAAGCTTTCTTT CASSKPPGQGNTEAFF
once NA TRBJ2-1 TRBV5-1 TGCGCCAGCAGCTTTACAGGGGGGGGCTATTACAATGAGCAGTTCTTC CASSFTGGGYYNEQFF
NA NA TRBJ1-1 TRBV14 TGTGCCAGCAGCCAAGATGGCGCGGGGAATGAAGCTTTCTTT CASSQDGAGNEAFF
NA TRBD2 TRBJ2-2 TRBV5-1 TGCGCCAGCATCGGGACTACCGATTCCACCGGGGAGCTGTTTTTT CASIGTTDSTGELFF
NA NA TRBJ1-2 TRBV5-1 TGCGCCAGCAGCTTGAAGGCGGAATATGGCTACACCTTC CASSLKAEYGYTF
NA TRBD2 TRBJ2-7 TRBV14 TGTGCCAGCAGCCACGGGACTAGCGGGAACTCCTACGAGCAGTACTTC CASSHGTSGNSYEQYF
NA NA TRBJ1-5 TRBV19 TGTGCCAGTACCCCGAGGCACCTCTATAGCAATCAGCCCCAGCATTTT CASTPRHLYSNQPQHF
NA TRBD1 TRBJ1-5 TRBV30 TGTGCCTGGAGTTCGCCGAGGGACAGCGTATTTAGCAATCAGCCCCAGCATTTT CAWSSPRDSVFSNQPQHF
NA TRBD1 TRBJ1-6 TRBV5-4 TGTGCCAGCAGCACCACGCAGGGGGACTCACCCCTCCACTTT CASSTTQGDSPLHF
NA NA TRBJ2-1 TRBV29-1 TGCAGCGTTGGGGCTACCGAGTACAATGAGCAGTTCTTC CSVGATEYNEQFF
NA NA TRBJ2-7 TRBV6-4 TGTGCCAGCAGCGCCGGGACAAGAGGCTACGAGCAGTACTTC CASSAGTRGYEQYF
NA TRBD1 TRBJ1-1 TRBV2 TGTGCCAGCGGACAGGAGACCCGCTCTGAAGCTTTCTTT CASGQETRSEAFF
NA TRBD1 TRBJ1-2 TRBV5-1 TGCGCCAGCAGCATAAGGACAGGGGAGGATGGCTACACCTTC CASSIRTGEDGYTF
NA NA TRBJ2-5 TRBV6-6 TGTGCCAGCAGTTTCCTAGCGACGGGGCAAGAGACCCAGTACTTC CASSFLATGQETQYF
NA NA TRBJ2-7 TRBV6-5 TGTGCCAGCAGACCCGGGACACAACTCTCCTACGAGCAGTACTTC CASRPGTQLSYEQYF
NA NA TRBJ2-3 TRBV11-3 TGTGCCAGCAGCTTAAGCGCAGATACGCAGTATTTT CASSLSADTQYF
NA TRBD1 TRBJ2-7 TRBV14 TGTGCCAGCAGCCCACCCCAGGACAGGATGAGCTCCTACGAGCAGTACTTC CASSPPQDRMSSYEQYF
NA NA TRBJ2-4 TRBV7-9 TGTGCCAGCAGCTTGGAGGGATTGTACTTC CASSLEGLYF